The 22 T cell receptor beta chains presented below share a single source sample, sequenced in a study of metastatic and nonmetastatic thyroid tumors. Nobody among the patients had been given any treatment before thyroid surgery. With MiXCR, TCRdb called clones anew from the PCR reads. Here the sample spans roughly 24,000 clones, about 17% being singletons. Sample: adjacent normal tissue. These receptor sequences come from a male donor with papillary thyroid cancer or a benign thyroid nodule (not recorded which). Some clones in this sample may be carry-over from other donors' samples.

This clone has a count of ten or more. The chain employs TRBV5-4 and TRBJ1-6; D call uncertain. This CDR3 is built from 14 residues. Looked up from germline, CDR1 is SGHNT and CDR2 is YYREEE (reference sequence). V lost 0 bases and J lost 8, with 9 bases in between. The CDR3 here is CASSLEVRDSPLHF. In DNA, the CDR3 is TGTGCCAGCAGCTTGGAGGTGAGGGATTCACCCCTCCACTTT.

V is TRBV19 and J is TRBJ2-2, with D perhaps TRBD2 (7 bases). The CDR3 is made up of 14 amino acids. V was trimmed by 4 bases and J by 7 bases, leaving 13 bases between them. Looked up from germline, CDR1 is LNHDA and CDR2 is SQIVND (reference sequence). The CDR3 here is CASSRGGGNGELFF. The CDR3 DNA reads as TGTGCCAGTAGTAGAGGGGGGGGTAACGGGGAGCTGTTTTTT. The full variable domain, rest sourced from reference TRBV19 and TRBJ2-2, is DGGITQSPKYLFRKEGQNVTLSCEQNLNHDAMYWYRQDPGQGLRLIYYSQIVNDFQKGDIAEGYSVSREKKESFPLTVTSAQKNPTAFYLCASSRGGGNGELFFGEGSRLTVL.

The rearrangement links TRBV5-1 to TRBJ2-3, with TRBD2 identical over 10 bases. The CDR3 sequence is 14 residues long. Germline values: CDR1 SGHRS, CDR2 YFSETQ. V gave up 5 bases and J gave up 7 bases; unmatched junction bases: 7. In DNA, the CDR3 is TGCGCCAGCAGAGCTAGCGGGAGTGGGTATACGCAGTATTTT. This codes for CASRASGSGYTQYF.

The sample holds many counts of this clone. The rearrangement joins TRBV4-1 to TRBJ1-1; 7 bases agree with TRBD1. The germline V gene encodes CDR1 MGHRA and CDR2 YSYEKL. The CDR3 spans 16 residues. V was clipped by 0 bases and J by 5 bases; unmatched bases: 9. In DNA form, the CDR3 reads TGCGCCAGCAGCCAAGAGGTTGGCAGGGGGATGACTGAAGCTTTCTTT. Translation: CASSQEVGRGMTEAFF.

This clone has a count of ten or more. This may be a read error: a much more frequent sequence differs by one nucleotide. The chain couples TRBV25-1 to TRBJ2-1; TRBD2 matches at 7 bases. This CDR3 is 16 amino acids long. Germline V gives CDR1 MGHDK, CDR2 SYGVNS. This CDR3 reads CASSESGGGSHNGQFF. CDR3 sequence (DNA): TGTGCCAGCAGTGAATCGGGCGGGGGTTCGCACAATGGGCAGTTCTTC. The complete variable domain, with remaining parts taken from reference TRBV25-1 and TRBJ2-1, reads EADIYQTPRYLVIGTGKKITLECSQTMGHDKMYWYQQDPGMELHLIHYSYGVNSTEKGDLSSESTVSRIRTEHFPLTLESARPSHTSQYLCASSESGGGSHNGQFFGPGTRLTVL.

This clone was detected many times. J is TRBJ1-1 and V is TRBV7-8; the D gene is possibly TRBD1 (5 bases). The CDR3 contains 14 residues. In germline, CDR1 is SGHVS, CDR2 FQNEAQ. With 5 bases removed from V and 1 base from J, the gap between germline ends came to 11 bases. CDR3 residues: CASSGPGRNTEAFF. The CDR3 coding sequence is TGTGCCAGCAGCGGCCCGGGACGGAACACTGAAGCTTTCTTT.

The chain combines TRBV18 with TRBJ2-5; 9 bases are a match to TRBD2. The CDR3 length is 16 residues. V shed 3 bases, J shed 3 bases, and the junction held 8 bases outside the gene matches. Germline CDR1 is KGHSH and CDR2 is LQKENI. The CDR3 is CASSPQLAGGKETQYF. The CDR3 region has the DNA TGTGCCAGCTCACCCCAACTAGCGGGTGGCAAAGAGACCCAGTACTTC.

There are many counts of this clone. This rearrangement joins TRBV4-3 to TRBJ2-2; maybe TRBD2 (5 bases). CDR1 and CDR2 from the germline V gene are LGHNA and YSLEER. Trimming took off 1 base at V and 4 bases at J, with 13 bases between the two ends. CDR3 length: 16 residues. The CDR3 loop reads CASSQGGGPLTGELFF. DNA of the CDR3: TGCGCCAGCAGCCAAGGAGGAGGCCCCCTCACCGGGGAGCTGTTTTTT.

In DNA, the CDR3 is TGTGCCAACAAAGTGGAGATGGGCTACGAGCAGTACTTC. It yields the protein CANKVEMGYEQYF. J is TRBJ2-7 and V is TRBV6-1; D not resolved. The ends were cut back, 10 bases at V and 3 bases at J, with 16 bases in the middle. Germline assignment: CDR1 MNHNS and CDR2 SASEGT. The CDR3 sequence is 13 residues long.

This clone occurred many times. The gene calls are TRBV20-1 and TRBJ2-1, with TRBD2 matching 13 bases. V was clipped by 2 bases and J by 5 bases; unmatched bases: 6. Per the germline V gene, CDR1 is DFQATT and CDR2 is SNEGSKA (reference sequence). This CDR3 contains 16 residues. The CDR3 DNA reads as TGCAGTGCTAGACCAACCGGGACTAGCGGGAACAATGAGCAGTTCTTC. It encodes CSARPTGTSGNNEQFF.

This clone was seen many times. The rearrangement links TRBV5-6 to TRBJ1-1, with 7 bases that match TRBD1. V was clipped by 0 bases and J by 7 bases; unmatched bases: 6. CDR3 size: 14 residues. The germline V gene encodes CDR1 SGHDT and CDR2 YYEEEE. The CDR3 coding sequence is TGTGCCAGCAGCTTGGGACAGGGAGGTCTTGAAGCTTTCTTT. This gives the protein CASSLGQGGLEAFF.

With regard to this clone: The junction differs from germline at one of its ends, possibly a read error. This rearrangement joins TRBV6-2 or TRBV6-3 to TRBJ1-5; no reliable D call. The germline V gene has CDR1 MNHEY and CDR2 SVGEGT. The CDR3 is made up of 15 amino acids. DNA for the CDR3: TGTGCCGGCAGTCCGTTCCGGCATTTCAATCAGCCCCAGCATTTT. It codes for CAGSPFRHFNQPQHF.

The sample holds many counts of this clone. CDR3 residues: CAWSAPGRYQETQYF. In nucleotides, the CDR3 is TGTGCCTGGAGTGCTCCGGGCCGGTACCAAGAGACCCAGTACTTC. The chain joins TRBV30 to TRBJ2-5; D not certain. This CDR3 spans 15 amino acids. Germline V lookup: CDR1 GTSNPN, CDR2 SVGIG (reference sequence). V gave up 1 base and J gave up 0 bases, with 12 bases separating them.

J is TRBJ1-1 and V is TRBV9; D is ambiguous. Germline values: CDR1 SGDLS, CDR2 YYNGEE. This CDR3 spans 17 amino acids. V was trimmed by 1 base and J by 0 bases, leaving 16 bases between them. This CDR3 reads CASSVLPRHGLNTEAFF. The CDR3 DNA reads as TGTGCCAGCAGCGTACTACCGCGACATGGATTGAACACTGAAGCTTTCTTT. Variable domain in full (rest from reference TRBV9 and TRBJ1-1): DSGVTQTPKHLITATGQRVTLRCSPRSGDLSVYWYQQSLDQGLQFLIQYYNGEERAKGNILERFSAQQFPDLHSELNLSSLELGDSALYFCASSVLPRHGLNTEAFFGQGTRLTVV.

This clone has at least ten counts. CDR3 loop: CASSPRRGHHGYTF. CDR3 in DNA: TGTGCCAGCAGCCCCCGACGGGGCCACCATGGCTACACCTTC. V and J are TRBV13 and TRBJ1-2; D is perhaps TRBD1 (5 bases). Germline V gives CDR1 PRHDT, CDR2 FYEKMQ (reference sequence). The CDR3 runs 14 residues. Trimming cost V 5 bases and J 6 bases, with 16 bases left between them.

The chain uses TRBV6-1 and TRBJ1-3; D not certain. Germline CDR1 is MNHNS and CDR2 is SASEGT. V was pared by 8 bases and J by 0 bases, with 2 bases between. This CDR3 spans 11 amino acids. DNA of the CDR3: TGTGCCAGCCCCTCTGGAAACACCATATATTTT. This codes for CASPSGNTIYF.

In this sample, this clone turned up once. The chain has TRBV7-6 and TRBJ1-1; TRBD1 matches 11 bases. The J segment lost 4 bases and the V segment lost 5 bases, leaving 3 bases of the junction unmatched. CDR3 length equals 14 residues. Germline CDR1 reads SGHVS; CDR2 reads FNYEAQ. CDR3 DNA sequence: TGTGCCAGCAGCCAGGGACAGGGGGGCACTGAAGCTTTCTTT. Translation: CASSQGQGGTEAFF.

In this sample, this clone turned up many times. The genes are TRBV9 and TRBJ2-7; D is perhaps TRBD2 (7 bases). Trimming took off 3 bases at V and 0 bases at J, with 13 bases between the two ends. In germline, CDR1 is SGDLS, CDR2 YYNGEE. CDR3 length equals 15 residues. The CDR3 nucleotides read TGTGCCAGCAGCGAGGGGGGGTCTAGCTCCTACGAGCAGTACTTC. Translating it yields CASSEGGSSSYEQYF.

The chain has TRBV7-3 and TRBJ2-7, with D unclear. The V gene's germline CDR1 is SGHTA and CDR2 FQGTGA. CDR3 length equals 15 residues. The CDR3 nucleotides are TGTGCCAGCAGCTTAATTCCCAGTGCCGTCTACGAGCAGTTAGTC. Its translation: CASSLIPSAVYEQLV.

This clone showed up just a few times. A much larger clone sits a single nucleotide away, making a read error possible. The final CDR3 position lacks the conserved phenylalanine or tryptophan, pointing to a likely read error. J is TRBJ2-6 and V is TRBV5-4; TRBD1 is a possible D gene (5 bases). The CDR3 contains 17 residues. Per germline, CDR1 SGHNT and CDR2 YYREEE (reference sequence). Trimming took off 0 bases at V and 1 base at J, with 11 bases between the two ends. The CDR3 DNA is TGTGCCAGCAGCTTGGAGAGTCCAGGGTCTGGGGCCAACGTCCTGACTCTC. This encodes CASSLESPGSGANVLTL.

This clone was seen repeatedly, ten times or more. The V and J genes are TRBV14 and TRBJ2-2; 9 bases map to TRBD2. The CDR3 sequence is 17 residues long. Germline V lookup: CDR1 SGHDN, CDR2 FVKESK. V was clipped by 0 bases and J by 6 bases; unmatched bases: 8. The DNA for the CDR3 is TGTGCCAGCAGCCAAGAAACCGCGGGGGGGCCGGCCGGGGAGCTGTTTTTT. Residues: CASSQETAGGPAGELFF.

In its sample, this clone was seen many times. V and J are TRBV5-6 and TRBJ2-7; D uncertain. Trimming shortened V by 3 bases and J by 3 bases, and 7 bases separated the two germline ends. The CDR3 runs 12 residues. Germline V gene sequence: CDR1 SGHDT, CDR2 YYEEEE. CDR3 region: CASSSMDYEQYF. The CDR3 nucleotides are TGTGCCAGCAGCTCGATGGACTACGAGCAGTACTTC.